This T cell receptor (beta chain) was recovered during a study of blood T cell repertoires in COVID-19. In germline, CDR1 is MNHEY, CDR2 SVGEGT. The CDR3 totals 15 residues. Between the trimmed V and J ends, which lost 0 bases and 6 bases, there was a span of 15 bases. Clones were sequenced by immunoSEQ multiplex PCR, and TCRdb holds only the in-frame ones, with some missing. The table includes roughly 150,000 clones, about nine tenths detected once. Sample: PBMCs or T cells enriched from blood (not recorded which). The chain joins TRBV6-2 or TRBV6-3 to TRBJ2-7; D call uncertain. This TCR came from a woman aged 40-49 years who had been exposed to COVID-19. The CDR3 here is CASSYSIGLGFEQYF. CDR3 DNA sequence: TGTGCCAGCAGTTACTCGATAGGTCTAGGATTCGAGCAGTACTTC.